Reported below is one T cell receptor beta chain. The CDR3 runs to 14 residues. After removal of 5 bases from V and 4 bases from J, the junction contained 2 bases not matched to a gene. Per germline, CDR1 SGHTA and CDR2 FQGTGA. The sample belongs to a study of blood T cell repertoires in COVID-19. Study information: Whether acute or convalescent, the COVID-19 samples came from the United States, Italy and Spain. Sources were T cells, B-cell-depleted T cells, or PBMCs; the material itself was cDNA or gDNA.

In the authors' workflow: The authors estimated nucleated cell counts from reference gene primer amplification. Using immunoSEQ multiplex PCR, the repertoire was profiled, and TCRdb retains in-frame clones only, with some absent. The DNA gave D and trimming, while V, J and clone size come from that table. The repertoire includes 85,000 to 100,000 clones, 85% of them detected once, and 3.5% to 4% sits in the top ten. The source is a man in his 60s with acute or convalescent COVID-19. The chain links TRBV7-3 to TRBJ2-5, with 12 bases matching TRBD2. The sequencing input was peripheral blood. The CDR3 nucleotides read TGTGCCAGCAGCCTAGCGGGGGGGCCAGAGACCCAGTACTTC. It is translated as CASSLAGGPETQYF.